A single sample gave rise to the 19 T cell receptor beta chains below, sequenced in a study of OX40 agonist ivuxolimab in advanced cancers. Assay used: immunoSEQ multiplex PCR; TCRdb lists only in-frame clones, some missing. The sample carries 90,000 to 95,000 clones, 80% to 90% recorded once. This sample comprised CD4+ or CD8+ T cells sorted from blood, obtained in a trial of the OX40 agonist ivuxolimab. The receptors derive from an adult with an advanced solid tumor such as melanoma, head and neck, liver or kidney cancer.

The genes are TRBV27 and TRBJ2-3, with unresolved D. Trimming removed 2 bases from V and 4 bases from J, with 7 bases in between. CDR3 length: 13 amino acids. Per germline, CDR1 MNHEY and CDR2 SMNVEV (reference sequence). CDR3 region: CASSLQGPDTQYF. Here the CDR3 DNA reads TGTGCCAGCAGTTTACAAGGGCCAGATACGCAGTATTTT.

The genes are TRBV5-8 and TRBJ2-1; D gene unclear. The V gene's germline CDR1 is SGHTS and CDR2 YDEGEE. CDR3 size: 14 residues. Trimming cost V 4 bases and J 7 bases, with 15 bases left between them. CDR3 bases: TGTGCCAGCAGCCGTGGCGATGGGTTTAATGAGCAGTTCTTC. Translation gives CASSRGDGFNEQFF.

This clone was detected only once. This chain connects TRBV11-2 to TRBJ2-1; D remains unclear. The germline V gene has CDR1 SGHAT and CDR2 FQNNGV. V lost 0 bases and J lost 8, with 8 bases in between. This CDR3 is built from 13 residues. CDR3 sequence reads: CASSLDRNHEQFF. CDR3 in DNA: TGTGCCAGCAGCTTAGACAGAAACCATGAGCAGTTCTTC.

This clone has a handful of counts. CDR3 amino acids: CAWSKGVSTEAFF. Here the CDR3 DNA reads TGTGCCTGGAGTAAGGGGGTATCCACTGAAGCTTTCTTT. The V and J genes are TRBV30 and TRBJ1-1; weak D call: TRBD1 (6 bases). Germline loops: CDR1 GTSNPN, CDR2 SVGIG (reference sequence). V was pared by 2 bases and J by 4 bases, with 11 bases between. The CDR3 spans 13 residues.

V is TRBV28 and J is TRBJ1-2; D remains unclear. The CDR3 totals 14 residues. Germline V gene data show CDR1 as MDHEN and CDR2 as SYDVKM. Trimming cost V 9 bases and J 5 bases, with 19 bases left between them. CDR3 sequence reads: CASTSMGALYGYTF. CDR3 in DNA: TGTGCCAGTACGTCAATGGGTGCACTGTATGGCTACACCTTC.

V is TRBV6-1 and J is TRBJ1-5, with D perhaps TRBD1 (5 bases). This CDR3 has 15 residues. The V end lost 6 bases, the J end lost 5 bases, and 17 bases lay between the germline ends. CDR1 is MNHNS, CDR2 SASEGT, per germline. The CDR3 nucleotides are TGTGCCAGCAGCATTCGTGGGGCCCGCGATCAGCCCCAGCATTTT. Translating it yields CASSIRGARDQPQHF.

The DNA of the CDR3 is TGTGCCAGCAGCCAGGGGGTAGTCTTGGTCAACGTCCTGACTTTC. It translates to CASSQGVVLVNVLTF. J is TRBJ2-6 and V is TRBV5-6; TRBD1 agrees at 7 bases. The CDR3 totals 15 residues. V trimming: 4 bases; J trimming: 9 bases; junction bases outside the gene matches: 10. Germline CDR1 is SGHDT and CDR2 is YYEEEE. The complete variable domain, with remaining parts taken from reference TRBV5-6 and TRBJ2-6, reads DAGVTQSPTHLIKTRGQQVTLRCSPKSGHDTVSWYQQALGQGPQFIFQYYEEEERQRGNFPDRFSGHQFPNYSSELNVNALLLGDSALYLCASSQGVVLVNVLTFGAGSRLTVL.

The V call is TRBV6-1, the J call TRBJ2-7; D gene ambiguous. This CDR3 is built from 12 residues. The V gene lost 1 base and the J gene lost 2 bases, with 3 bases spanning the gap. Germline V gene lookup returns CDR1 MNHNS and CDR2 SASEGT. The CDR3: CASSEVAYEQYV. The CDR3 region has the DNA TGTGCCAGCAGTGAAGTAGCCTACGAGCAGTACGTC.

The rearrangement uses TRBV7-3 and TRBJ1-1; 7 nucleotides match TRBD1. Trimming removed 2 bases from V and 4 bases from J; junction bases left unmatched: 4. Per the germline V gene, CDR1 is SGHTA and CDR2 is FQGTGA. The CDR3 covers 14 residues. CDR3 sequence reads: CASSLRRGPTEAFF. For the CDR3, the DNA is TGTGCCAGCAGCTTACGGAGGGGGCCCACTGAAGCTTTCTTT.

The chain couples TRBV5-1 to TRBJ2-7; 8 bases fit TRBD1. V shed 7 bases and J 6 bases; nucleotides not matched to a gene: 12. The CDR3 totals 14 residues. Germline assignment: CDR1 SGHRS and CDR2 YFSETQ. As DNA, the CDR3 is TGCGCCAGCGATCAGGGGGGACAGGCCTCCGAGCAGTACTTC. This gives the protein CASDQGGQASEQYF.

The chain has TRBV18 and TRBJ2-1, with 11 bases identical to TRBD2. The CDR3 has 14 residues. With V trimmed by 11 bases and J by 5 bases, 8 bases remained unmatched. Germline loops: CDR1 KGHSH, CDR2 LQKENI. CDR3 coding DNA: TGTGCCGGACAAATAGCGGGAGGGAACAATGAGCAGTTCTTC. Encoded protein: CAGQIAGGNNEQFF.

The DNA for the CDR3 is TGTGCCAGCAGCTTCGCGGCCAACACCGGGGAGCTGTTTTTT. Translating gives CASSFAANTGELFF. This chain links TRBV7-9 with TRBJ2-2; D gene unclear. V was cut by 3 bases and J by 2 bases, with 7 bases left in between. Germline loops: CDR1 SEHNR, CDR2 FQNEAQ (reference sequence). The CDR3 has 14 residues. The full variable domain, its missing parts supplied by reference TRBV7-9 and TRBJ2-2, is DTGVSQNPRHKITKRGQNVTFRCDPISEHNRLYWYRQTLGQGPEFLTYFQNEAQLEKSRLLSDRFSAERPKGSFSTLEIQRTEQGDSAMYLCASSFAANTGELFFGEGSRLTVL.

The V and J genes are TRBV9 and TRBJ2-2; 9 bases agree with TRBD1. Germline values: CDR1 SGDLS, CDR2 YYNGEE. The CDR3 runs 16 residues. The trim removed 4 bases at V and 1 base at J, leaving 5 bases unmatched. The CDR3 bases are TGTGCCAGCAGCTTAGGACAGGGGTGGAACACCGGGGAGCTGTTTTTT. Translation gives CASSLGQGWNTGELFF.

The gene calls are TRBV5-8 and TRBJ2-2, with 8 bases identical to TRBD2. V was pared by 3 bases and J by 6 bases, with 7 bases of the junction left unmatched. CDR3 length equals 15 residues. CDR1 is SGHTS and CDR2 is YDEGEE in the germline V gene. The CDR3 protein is CASSSGLELAGELFF. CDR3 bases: TGTGCCAGCAGCTCGGGACTAGAATTAGCCGGGGAGCTGTTTTTT.

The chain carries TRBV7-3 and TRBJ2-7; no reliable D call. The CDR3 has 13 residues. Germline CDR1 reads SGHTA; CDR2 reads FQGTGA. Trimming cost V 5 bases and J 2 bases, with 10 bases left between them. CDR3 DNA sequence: TGTGCCAGCAGCCAGGCACAGCCCTACGAGCAGTACTTC. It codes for CASSQAQPYEQYF.

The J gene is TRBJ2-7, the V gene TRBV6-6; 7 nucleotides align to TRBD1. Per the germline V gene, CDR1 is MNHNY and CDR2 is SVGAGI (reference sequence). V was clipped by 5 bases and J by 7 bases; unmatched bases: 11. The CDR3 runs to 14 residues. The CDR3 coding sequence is TGTGCCAGCAGTACCTTAGGACAGGTGGGGGAGCAGTACTTC. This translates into CASSTLGQVGEQYF.

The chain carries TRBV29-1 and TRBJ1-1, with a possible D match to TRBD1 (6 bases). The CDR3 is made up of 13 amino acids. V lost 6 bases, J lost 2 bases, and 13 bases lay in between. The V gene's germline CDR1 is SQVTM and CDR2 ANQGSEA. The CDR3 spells CSVNRDINTEAFF. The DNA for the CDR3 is TGCAGCGTCAACCGGGACATCAACACTGAAGCTTTCTTT.

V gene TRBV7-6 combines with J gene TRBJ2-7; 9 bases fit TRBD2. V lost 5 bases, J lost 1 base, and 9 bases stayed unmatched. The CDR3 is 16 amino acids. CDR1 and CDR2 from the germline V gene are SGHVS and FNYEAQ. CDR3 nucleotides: TGTGCCAGCAGCATAAGCGGCGGGAGGGTATCCTACGAGCAGTACTTC. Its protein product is CASSISGGRVSYEQYF.

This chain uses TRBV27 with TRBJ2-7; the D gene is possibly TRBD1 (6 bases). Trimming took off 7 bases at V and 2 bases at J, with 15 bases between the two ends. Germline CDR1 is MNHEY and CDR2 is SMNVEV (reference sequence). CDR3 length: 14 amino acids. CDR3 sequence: CASKMDSGPYEQYF. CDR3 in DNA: TGTGCCAGCAAGATGGACAGCGGTCCCTACGAGCAGTACTTC.